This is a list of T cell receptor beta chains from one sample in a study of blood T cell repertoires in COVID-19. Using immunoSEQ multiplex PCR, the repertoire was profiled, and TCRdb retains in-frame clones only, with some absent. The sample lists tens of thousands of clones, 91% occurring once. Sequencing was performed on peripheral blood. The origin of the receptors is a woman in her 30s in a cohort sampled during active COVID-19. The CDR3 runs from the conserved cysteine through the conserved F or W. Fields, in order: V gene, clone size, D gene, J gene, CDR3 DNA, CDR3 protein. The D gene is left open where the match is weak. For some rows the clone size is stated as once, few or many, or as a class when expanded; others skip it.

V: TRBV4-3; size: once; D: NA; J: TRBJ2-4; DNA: TGCGCCAGCAGCCAAGATTTGGAGGCCAAAAACATTCAGTACTTC; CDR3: CASSQDLEAKNIQYF
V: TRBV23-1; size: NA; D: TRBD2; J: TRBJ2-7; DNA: TGCGCCAGCAGAGTAGGGACTAGCGGGTTAACCCAAACCTACGAGCAGTACTTC; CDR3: CASRVGTSGLTQTYEQYF
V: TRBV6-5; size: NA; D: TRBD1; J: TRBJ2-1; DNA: TGTGCCGTAAGACAGGGGGCGGCCTACAATGAGCAGTTCTTC; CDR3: CAVRQGAAYNEQFF
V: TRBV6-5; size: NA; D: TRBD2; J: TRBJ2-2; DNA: TGTGCCAGCAGCGGACTAGCGGGAATTACCGGGGAGCTGTTTTTT; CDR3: CASSGLAGITGELFF
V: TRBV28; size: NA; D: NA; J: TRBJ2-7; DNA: TGTGCCAGCAGTTCCCTGGAGAGCCGGGCCTACGAGCAGTACTTC; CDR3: CASSSLESRAYEQYF
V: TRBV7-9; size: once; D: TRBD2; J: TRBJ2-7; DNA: TGTGCCAGCATCGAATGGGGGGAGGGCGTAAACGAGCAGTACTTC; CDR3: CASIEWGEGVNEQYF
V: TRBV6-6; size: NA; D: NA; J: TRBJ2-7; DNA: TGTGCCAGCAGTTACTTAGGCAGGGGCTACGAGCAGTACTTC; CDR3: CASSYLGRGYEQYF
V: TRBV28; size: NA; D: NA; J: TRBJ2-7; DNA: TGTGCCAGCAGCCCCCCCGGGGGGCTAGCGGCATCCTACGAGCAGTACTTC; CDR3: CASSPPGGLAASYEQYF
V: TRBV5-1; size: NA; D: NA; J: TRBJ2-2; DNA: TGCGCCAGCAGGGTGGGAGTTTCCGGGGAGCTGTTTTTT; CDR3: CASRVGVSGELFF
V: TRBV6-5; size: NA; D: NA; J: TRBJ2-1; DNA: TGTGCCAGCAGTTACTCTCTAGCTGGTGAGCAGTTCTTC; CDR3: CASSYSLAGEQFF
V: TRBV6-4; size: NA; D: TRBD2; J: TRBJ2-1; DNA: TGTGCCCTTCGGACTAGCGCCGTTTACAATGAGCAGTTCTTC; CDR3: CALRTSAVYNEQFF
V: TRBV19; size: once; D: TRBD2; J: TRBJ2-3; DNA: TGTGCCACCACTCAACGACTAGCGGGCACAGATACGCAGTATTTT; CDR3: CATTQRLAGTDTQYF
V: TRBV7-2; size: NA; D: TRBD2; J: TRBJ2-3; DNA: TGTGCCAGCAGGTCCGGGACTAGCGGGATAGTAATAACAGATACGCAGTATTTT; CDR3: CASRSGTSGIVITDTQYF
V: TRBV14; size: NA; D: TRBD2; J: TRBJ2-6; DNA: TGTGCCAGCCGCCTCCGCGGGGGGGGGTCCTCTGGGGCCAACGTCCTGACTTTC; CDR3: CASRLRGGGSSGANVLTF
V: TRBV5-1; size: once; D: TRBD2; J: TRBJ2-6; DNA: TGCGCCAGCAGCCCCGGGACTAGCGGCTCTGGGGCCAACGTCCTGACTTTC; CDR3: CASSPGTSGSGANVLTF
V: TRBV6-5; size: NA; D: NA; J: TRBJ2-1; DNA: TGTGCCAGCAGTCCCTTAGGGGGAGCATCCAATGAGCAGTTCTTC; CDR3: CASSPLGGASNEQFF
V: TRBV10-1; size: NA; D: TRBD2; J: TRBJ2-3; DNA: TGCGCCAGCAGTGTAATAGCGGGAGGGAGCACAGATACGCAGTATTTT; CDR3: CASSVIAGGSTDTQYF
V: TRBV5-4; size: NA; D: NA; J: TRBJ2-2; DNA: TGTGCCAGCAGCCCCGGGTACGGGGAGCTGTTTTTT; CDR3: CASSPGYGELFF
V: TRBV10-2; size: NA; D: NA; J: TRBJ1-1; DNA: TGCGCCAGCAGTGCAAACCAAGAAGGGAGCACTGAAGCTTTCTTT; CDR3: CASSANQEGSTEAFF
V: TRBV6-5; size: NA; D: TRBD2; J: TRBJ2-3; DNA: TGTGCCAGCAGTTACTCGGCTAGCGGGATAACAGATACGCAGTATTTT; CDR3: CASSYSASGITDTQYF
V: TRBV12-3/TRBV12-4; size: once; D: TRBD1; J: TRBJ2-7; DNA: TGTGCCAGCACCTCCAACAGGGGTTCCGAGCAGTACTTC; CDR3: CASTSNRGSEQYF
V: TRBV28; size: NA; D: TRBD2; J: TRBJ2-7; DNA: TGTGCCAGCAGTCCTCCCTCCCTTACTAGCGGAAGCTCCTACGAGCAGTACTTC; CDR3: CASSPPSLTSGSSYEQYF
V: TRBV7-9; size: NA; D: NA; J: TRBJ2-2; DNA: TGTGCCAGCGGAGGGGGGGGCACCGGGGAGCTGTTTTTT; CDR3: CASGGGGTGELFF
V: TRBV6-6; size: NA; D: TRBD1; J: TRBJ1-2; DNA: TGTGCCAGCAGTGGACAGGGGAACTATGGCTACACCTTC; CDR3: CASSGQGNYGYTF